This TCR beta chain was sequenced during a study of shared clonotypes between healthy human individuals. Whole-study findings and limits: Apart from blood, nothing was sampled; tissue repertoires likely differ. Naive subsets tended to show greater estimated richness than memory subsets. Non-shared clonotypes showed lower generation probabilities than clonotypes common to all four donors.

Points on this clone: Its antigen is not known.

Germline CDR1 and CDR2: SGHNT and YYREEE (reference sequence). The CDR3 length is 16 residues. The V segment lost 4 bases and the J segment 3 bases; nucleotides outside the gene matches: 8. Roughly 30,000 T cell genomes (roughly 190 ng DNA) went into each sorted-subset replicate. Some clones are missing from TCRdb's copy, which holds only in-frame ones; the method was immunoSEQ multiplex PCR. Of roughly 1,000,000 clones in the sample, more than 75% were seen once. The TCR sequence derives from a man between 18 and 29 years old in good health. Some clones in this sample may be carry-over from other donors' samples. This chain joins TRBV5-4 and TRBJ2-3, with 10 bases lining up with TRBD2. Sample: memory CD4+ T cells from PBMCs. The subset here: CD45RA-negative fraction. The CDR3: CASSPGGTSVTDTQYF. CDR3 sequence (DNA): TGTGCCAGCAGCCCAGGGGGGACTAGCGTTACAGATACGCAGTATTTT.